The entry below describes one T cell receptor beta chain. Its antigen is undetermined. The record originates from a study of beta chain features in type 1 diabetes. Study findings and constraints: Sequencing from cDNA could over-represent high-TCR-expressing cells. TCRB rearrangement may or may not be influenced by HLA type; here this remained unresolved.

A CD45RO/CCR7/CD25/CD127/CD95/CD27 panel sorted naive, central memory, regulatory and stem cell-like memory CD4+ cells. All of the sorted populations showed purity greater than 95%. The sequenced template was cDNA made from the entire isolated RNA. Assay: immunoSEQ multiplex PCR; the TCRdb copy retains only in-frame clones and omits some. Here the sample spans 900,000 or so clones, about a sixth being singletons. This TCR came from a woman in her late teens or twenties in good health. The sequenced material came from naive CD4+ T cells from blood.

CDR3 DNA sequence: TGTGCCAGCAGTGACACCGGGGAGCTGTTTTTT. This encodes CASSDTGELFF. The gene calls are TRBV5-6 and TRBJ2-2, with no clear D. CDR1 SGHDT and CDR2 YYEEEE come from the germline V gene. CDR3 length: 11 residues. V dropped 5 bases and J dropped 3 bases, with 2 bases sitting between them.